The 30 T cell receptor beta chains listed next were all sequenced from one sample in a study of Ad26.COV2.S vaccination and SARS-CoV-2 variants. Treatment noted: 15 to 20 received Ad26.COV2.S at low or high dose, single or two shots; about 5 received placebo; per-sample allocation not given. Each sample was drawn 63 days after the first injection (of vaccine or placebo). Some clones are missing from TCRdb's copy, which holds only in-frame ones; the method was immunoSEQ multiplex PCR. The sample records around 450,000 clones, over 75% being singletons. The sample consisted of peripheral blood, taken in a trial of Ad26.COV2.S vaccine versus placebo. The receptors come from a person between 18 and 60 years old who received the Ad26.COV2.S COVID-19 vaccine or a placebo.

In its sample, this clone was seen a few times. At the DNA level, this CDR3 is encoded by other sequences in the same sample as well. This rearrangement joins TRBV12-3 or TRBV12-4 to TRBJ1-3; TRBD1 is a possible D gene (6 bases). V lost 2 bases, J lost 4 bases, and 6 bases lay in between. The CDR3 runs 13 residues. CDR3 loop: CASSLQGGNTIYF. The CDR3 DNA reads TGTGCCAGCAGTTTACAGGGGGGAAACACCATATATTTT.

The gene calls are TRBV19 and TRBJ2-5; tentative D call: TRBD2 (7 bases). V lost 2 bases and J 4 bases, leaving 11 bases between the germline ends. This CDR3 spans 14 amino acids. The V gene's germline CDR1 is LNHDA and CDR2 SQIVND (reference sequence). This CDR3 is CASSISGGSETQYF. The CDR3 nucleotides read TGTGCCAGTAGTATATCGGGGGGCTCAGAGACCCAGTACTTC. Combining the CDR3 with reference TRBV19 and TRBJ2-5 gives the whole variable domain DGGITQSPKYLFRKEGQNVTLSCEQNLNHDAMYWYRQDPGQGLRLIYYSQIVNDFQKGDIAEGYSVSREKKESFPLTVTSAQKNPTAFYLCASSISGGSETQYFGPGTRLLVL.

This chain connects TRBV28 to TRBJ2-7; 7 bases agree with TRBD1. With V trimmed by 4 bases and J by 2 bases, 5 bases remained unmatched. CDR3 size: 14 residues. CDR1 MDHEN and CDR2 SYDVKM come from the germline V gene. The CDR3 coding sequence is TGTGCCAGCAGTTACCGGGACAGAGCCTACGAGCAGTACTTC. It codes for CASSYRDRAYEQYF.

The rearrangement joins TRBV5-4 to TRBJ2-2; D not resolved. Between the trimmed V and J ends, which lost 4 bases and 4 bases, there was a span of 11 bases. The CDR3 contains 14 residues. Looked up from germline, CDR1 is SGHNT and CDR2 is YYREEE (reference sequence). The CDR3 is CASSLLWGTGELFF. CDR3 DNA sequence: TGTGCCAGCAGCCTCCTGTGGGGCACCGGGGAGCTGTTTTTT.

The chain couples TRBV11-2 to TRBJ2-7; 11 positions match TRBD1. The CDR3 loop spans 13 amino acids. Germline CDR1 is SGHAT and CDR2 is FQNNGV. Trimming at V came to 6 bases and at J to 4 bases, leaving 2 bases not matched to a gene. CDR3 sequence (DNA): TGTGCCAGCAGGGACAGGGGGCTATACGAGCAGTACTTC. Protein: CASRDRGLYEQYF.

The V and J genes are TRBV9 and TRBJ1-2; D is unresolved. There are 15 residues in the CDR3. In germline, CDR1 is SGDLS, CDR2 YYNGEE. The ends were cut back, 4 bases at V and 0 bases at J, with 13 bases in the middle. CDR3: CASSPLRASNYGYTF. CDR3 nucleotides: TGTGCCAGCAGCCCCCTGAGGGCGTCTAACTATGGCTACACCTTC.

The chain combines TRBV24-1 with TRBJ2-4; no reliable D call. From germline, CDR1 is KGHDR and CDR2 SFDVKD. This CDR3 contains 13 residues. V lost 5 bases to trimming and J lost 6 bases, with 10 bases between them. The chain's CDR3 is CATSAVSGNIQYF. The CDR3 nucleotides are TGTGCCACCAGTGCCGTGTCGGGAAACATTCAGTACTTC.

This chain connects TRBV5-5 to TRBJ2-3; 9 positions match TRBD1. Germline CDR1 reads SGHKS; CDR2 reads YYEKEE (reference sequence). V lost 2 bases to trimming and J lost 0 bases; unmatched junction nucleotides: 4. The CDR3 is 16 residues long. CDR3 nucleotide sequence: TGTGCCAGCAGCTTTAGGACAGGGGCTAGCACAGATACGCAGTATTTT. This translates into CASSFRTGASTDTQYF.

About this clone: This same CDR3 is encoded by further DNA sequences in the sample. The chain carries TRBV30 and TRBJ1-3; D ambiguous. CDR3 size: 12 residues. Trimming left V 0 bases short and J 4 bases short, with 4 bases between. The germline V gene has CDR1 GTSNPN and CDR2 SVGIG (reference sequence). The CDR3 reads CAWSVAGNTIYF. In nucleotides, the CDR3 is TGTGCCTGGAGTGTAGCCGGAAACACCATATATTTT.

The chain combines TRBV6-2 or TRBV6-3 with TRBJ2-7; D unresolved. Per germline, CDR1 MNHEY and CDR2 SVGEGT. The CDR3 is 15 residues long. The ends were cut back, 5 bases at V and 2 bases at J, with 16 bases in the middle. CDR3 sequence: CASSHAADGPYEQYF. The CDR3 region has the DNA TGTGCCAGCAGTCACGCGGCGGACGGACCCTACGAGCAGTACTTC.

V and J are TRBV9 and TRBJ2-2; 7 positions match TRBD1. CDR3 length equals 13 residues. From germline, CDR1 is SGDLS and CDR2 YYNGEE. V lost 4 bases and J lost 3; bases outside the gene matches: 0. The CDR3 bases are TGTGCCAGCAGCCAGGGGGACACCGGGGAGCTGTTTTTT. It is translated as CASSQGDTGELFF. The complete variable domain, with remaining parts taken from reference TRBV9 and TRBJ2-2, reads DSGVTQTPKHLITATGQRVTLRCSPRSGDLSVYWYQQSLDQGLQFLIQYYNGEERAKGNILERFSAQQFPDLHSELNLSSLELGDSALYFCASSQGDTGELFFGEGSRLTVL.

This chain connects TRBV19 to TRBJ2-2, with 10 bases matching TRBD1. The CDR3 is 17 amino acids. Trimming cost V 4 bases and J 7 bases; bases outside gene matches: 12. CDR1 and CDR2 (germline): LNHDA, SQIVND (reference sequence). The CDR3 coding sequence is TGTGCCAGTAGTACATATCCACGACAGGGGGCCGTCGGGGAGCTGTTTTTT. Protein product: CASSTYPRQGAVGELFF.

The chain carries TRBV28 and TRBJ2-3; TRBD1 matches at 8 bases. CDR1 and CDR2 from the germline V gene are MDHEN and SYDVKM. CDR3 length: 14 residues. Unmatched junction bases numbered 3, after V lost 6 bases and J lost 1 base. The CDR3 is CASSLDRGTDTQYF. The CDR3 DNA follows: TGTGCCAGCAGCCTGGACAGGGGCACAGATACGCAGTATTTT.

The gene calls are TRBV28 and TRBJ2-7, with 11 positions matching TRBD2. In germline, CDR1 is MDHEN, CDR2 SYDVKM. Trimming took 7 bases from V and 5 from J; bases not matched to a gene: 7. The CDR3 is 14 amino acids. CDR3 protein: CASTTLAGVDEQYF. CDR3 bases: TGTGCCAGCACCACACTAGCGGGGGTTGACGAGCAGTACTTC. Based on the CDR3 plus reference TRBV28 and TRBJ2-7, the full variable domain is DVKVTQSSRYLVKRTGEKVFLECVQDMDHENMFWYRQDPGLGLRLIYFSYDVKMKEKGDIPEGYSVSREKKERFSLILESASTNQTSMYLCASTTLAGVDEQYFGPGTRLTVT.

The chain joins TRBV6-6 to TRBJ1-2; TRBD1 matches at 8 bases. The CDR3 covers 16 residues. Trimming removed 0 bases from V and 8 bases from J; junction bases left unmatched: 11. In germline, CDR1 is MNHNY, CDR2 SVGAGI (reference sequence). The CDR3 loop reads CASSYSGTGIVRGYTF. For the CDR3, the DNA is TGTGCCAGCAGTTACTCGGGGACAGGAATCGTACGGGGCTACACCTTC.

This clone came up many times. The genes are TRBV19 and TRBJ1-3; D not certain. This CDR3 comprises 16 residues. Between the trimmed V and J ends, which lost 2 bases and 0 bases, there was a span of 11 bases. CDR1 LNHDA and CDR2 SQIVND come from the germline V gene (reference sequence). The CDR3 sequence: CASSIQASSSGNTIYF. CDR3 DNA: TGTGCCAGTAGTATACAGGCTTCGTCCTCTGGAAACACCATATATTTT.

CDR3 in DNA: TGTGCCAGCAGCTTAGCCCGGACAGGGATTAACGAGCAGTACTTC. Its translation is CASSLARTGINEQYF. V and J are TRBV7-6 and TRBJ2-7; 8 bases align to TRBD1. V dropped 0 bases and J dropped 5; count of bases not matched to a gene: 6. The CDR3 runs to 15 residues. Germline CDR1 and CDR2: SGHVS and FNYEAQ. Looking up the rest from reference TRBV7-6 and TRBJ2-7 gives the full variable domain: GAGVSQSPRYKVTKRGQDVALRCDPISGHVSLYWYRQALGQGPEFLTYFNYEAQQDKSGLPNDRFSAERPEGSISTLTIQRTEQRDSAMYRCASSLARTGINEQYFGPGTRLTVT.

The rearrangement joins TRBV5-1 to TRBJ2-7; 8 positions agree with TRBD2. The junction had 4 bases not matched to a gene; V was cut back by 2 bases and J by 0 bases. The CDR3 has 15 residues. CDR1 and CDR2 (germline): SGHRS, YFSETQ. Here the CDR3 reads CASSFGGGISYEQYF. The CDR3, as DNA: TGCGCCAGCAGCTTCGGCGGGGGGATCTCCTACGAGCAGTACTTC.

V gene TRBV30 combines with J gene TRBJ1-1; D is uncertain. The length of the CDR3 is 11 residues. V was trimmed by 0 bases and J by 8 bases, leaving 7 bases between them. From germline, CDR1 is GTSNPN and CDR2 SVGIG (reference sequence). The CDR3 loop reads CAWSVGQEAFF. CDR3 DNA sequence: TGTGCCTGGAGTGTTGGGCAAGAAGCTTTCTTT.

This clone has just one count. J is TRBJ2-7 and V is TRBV6-2 or TRBV6-3; TRBD2 aligns across 8 bases. Germline V gene data show CDR1 as MNHEY and CDR2 as SVGEGT. The CDR3 runs to 17 residues. J lost 0 bases, V lost 0 bases, and 7 bases had no gene match. DNA of the CDR3: TGTGCCAGCAGTTACTCAGGCCAGCGGGGGACCTCCTACGAGCAGTACTTC. Amino acids: CASSYSGQRGTSYEQYF.

The chain recombines TRBV15 with TRBJ1-3; D unresolved. The CDR3 spans 14 residues. From germline, CDR1 is LNHNV and CDR2 YYDKDF (reference sequence). Trimming stripped 0 bases from V and 0 bases from J, with 3 bases between. This chain's CDR3 is CATSRDSSGNTIYF. The DNA for the CDR3 is TGTGCCACCAGCAGAGACAGCTCTGGAAACACCATATATTTT.

This sequence joins TRBV6-2 or TRBV6-3 and TRBJ1-2, with 9 nucleotides matching TRBD1. This CDR3 has 13 residues. The ends lost 6 bases at V and 4 bases at J; junction bases unmatched: 3. Germline V gene lookup returns CDR1 MNHEY and CDR2 SVGEGT. CDR3 protein: CASSRTGVYGYTF. The CDR3 DNA reads TGTGCCAGCAGCCGGACAGGGGTCTATGGCTACACCTTC.

The chain couples TRBV5-4 to TRBJ2-5, with 11 bases identical to TRBD2. CDR1 and CDR2 from the germline V gene are SGHNT and YYREEE (reference sequence). Trimming at V came to 1 base and at J to 1 base, leaving 9 bases not matched to a gene. The CDR3 extends over 18 amino acids. The CDR3 DNA sequence: TGTGCCAGCAGCTTGATGAATCGACTAGCGGGGAGCCAAGAGACCCAGTACTTC. Translated, it gives CASSLMNRLAGSQETQYF. The whole variable domain, filled in from reference TRBV5-4 and TRBJ2-5, reads ETGVTQSPTHLIKTRGQQVTLRCSSQSGHNTVSWYQQALGQGPQFIFQYYREEENGRGNFPPRFSGLQFPNYSSELNVNALELDDSALYLCASSLMNRLAGSQETQYFGPGTRLLVL.

The V and J genes are TRBV5-6 and TRBJ1-2; D perhaps matches TRBD1 (6 bases). Germline loops: CDR1 SGHDT, CDR2 YYEEEE. Between the trimmed V and J ends, which lost 0 bases and 5 bases, there was a span of 14 bases. CDR3 size: 15 residues. CDR3 nucleotides: TGTGCCAGCAGCTTGGTCCAGGGAGGGGGGTATGGCTACACCTTC. Amino acids: CASSLVQGGGYGYTF.

The chain recombines TRBV7-9 with TRBJ2-3; D not certain. V dropped 4 bases and J dropped 0 bases, with 11 bases sitting between them. CDR3 length: 15 amino acids. Germline lookup yields CDR1 SEHNR and CDR2 FQNEAQ (reference sequence). Here the CDR3 DNA reads TGTGCCAGCAGCTCCAGCGCGACTAGCACAGATACGCAGTATTTT. It encodes CASSSSATSTDTQYF. The full variable domain, completed using reference TRBV7-9 and TRBJ2-3, is DTGVSQNPRHKITKRGQNVTFRCDPISEHNRLYWYRQTLGQGPEFLTYFQNEAQLEKSRLLSDRFSAERPKGSFSTLEIQRTEQGDSAMYLCASSSSATSTDTQYFGPGTRLTVL.

This sequence joins TRBV15 and TRBJ2-7; D not resolved. From germline, CDR1 is LNHNV and CDR2 YYDKDF (reference sequence). The CDR3 length is 15 residues. Trimming took 0 bases from V and 5 from J, leaving 14 bases between them. For the CDR3, the DNA is TGTGCCACCAGCAGAGATTTAAGGGCTCTGGACGAGCAGTACTTC. This translates into CATSRDLRALDEQYF.

The rearrangement joins TRBV7-2 to TRBJ1-2; D not resolved. The CDR3 has 15 residues. Trimming removed 1 base from V and 2 bases from J, with 11 bases in between. The germline CDR1 and CDR2 sequences are SGHTA and FQGNSA. The CDR3 protein is CASSLVFRGNYGYTF. The CDR3 nucleotides read TGTGCCAGCAGCTTAGTGTTTCGGGGAAACTATGGCTACACCTTC.

The chain couples TRBV20-1 to TRBJ1-1; D not certain. The germline V and J ends were trimmed by 1 base and 4 bases, with 4 bases remaining between them. The CDR3 is 11 residues long. Germline assignment: CDR1 DFQATT and CDR2 SNEGSKA (reference sequence). The CDR3 DNA sequence: TGCAGTGCTAGAGCAACCACTGAAGCTTTCTTT. Protein product: CSARATTEAFF.

The gene calls are TRBV7-2 and TRBJ2-7; D not resolved. CDR1 and CDR2 (germline): SGHTA, FQGNSA. With 5 bases removed from V and 4 bases from J, the gap between germline ends came to 12 bases. CDR3 length: 13 residues. The CDR3 sequence is CASSQRVPYEQYF. The CDR3, as DNA: TGTGCCAGCAGCCAAAGAGTGCCTTACGAGCAGTACTTC.

This sequence joins TRBV19 and TRBJ1-3, with D possibly being TRBD1 (5 bases). This CDR3 spans 15 amino acids. Trimming took off 7 bases at V and 2 bases at J, with 15 bases between the two ends. Germline V gene sequence: CDR1 LNHDA, CDR2 SQIVND (reference sequence). CDR3 in DNA: TGTGCCAGTATTCAGGGTCGAGGTGCTGGAAACACCATATATTTT. Protein product: CASIQGRGAGNTIYF.